These 18 T cell receptor beta chains were sequenced from one sample in a study of cytomegalovirus exposure and HLA in healthy donors. Primers included in the PCR were 60 Vbeta and 13 Jbeta primers. TCRdb keeps only in-frame clones here, not all; method: immunoSEQ multiplex PCR. The table lists around 280,000 clones, about 90% of them singletons. Sequencing input: PBMCs. The receptors were sampled from a woman aged 18-30 years in good health and CMV-seronegative.

This chain connects TRBV7-9 to TRBJ2-7; the D gene is possibly TRBD1 (7 bases). Germline CDR1 and CDR2: SEHNR and FQNEAQ (reference sequence). CDR3 length equals 15 residues. The V end lost 5 bases, the J end lost 7 bases, and 21 bases lay between the germline ends. This chain's CDR3 is CASSAGGQIAWEQYF. The DNA for the CDR3 is TGTGCCAGCAGCGCCGGGGGACAGATTGCCTGGGAGCAGTACTTC.

The rearrangement uses TRBV10-3 and TRBJ2-7; TRBD1 aligns across 7 bases. This CDR3 contains 14 residues. Germline CDR1 is ENHRY and CDR2 is SYGVKD. V lost 7 bases and J lost 2; bases outside the gene matches: 8. The CDR3: CAIKEPDRAYEQYF. The CDR3 nucleotides are TGTGCCATCAAGGAGCCCGACAGGGCCTACGAGCAGTACTTC.

The CDR3 sequence: CASSPGVILTDTQYF. The CDR3 nucleotides read TGTGCCAGCAGCCCAGGGGTAATTCTCACAGATACGCAGTATTTT. The chain links TRBV14 to TRBJ2-3, with D possibly matching TRBD1 (6 bases). V lost 4 bases and J 2 bases, leaving 13 bases between the germline ends. This CDR3 is 15 amino acids long. The germline gives CDR1 SGHDN, CDR2 FVKESK.

The chain carries TRBV5-1 and TRBJ1-2, with D possibly being TRBD1 (6 bases). The CDR3 extends over 11 amino acids. V shed 4 bases and J shed 14 bases, with 15 bases lying between them. Germline loops: CDR1 SGHRS, CDR2 YFSETQ. CDR3 coding DNA: TGCGCCAGCAGCCTAGGGGGGGCCTGGACCTTC. Translating gives CASSLGGAWTF.

This clone was counted a few times. The J gene is TRBJ2-7, the V gene TRBV6-7; 8 nucleotides line up with TRBD1. TRBV6-7 is an ORF, with its function uncertain. After removal of 6 bases from V and 2 bases from J, the junction contained 21 bases not matched to a gene. This CDR3 has 19 amino acids. In nucleotides, the CDR3 is TGTGCCAGCAGCGTTAATCGGGACAGGAAGAAATTCGGGCCCTACGAGCAGTACTTC. Translating gives CASSVNRDRKKFGPYEQYF.

The genes are TRBV29-1 and TRBJ1-6; D remains ambiguous. The germline V gene encodes CDR1 SQVTM and CDR2 ANQGSEA. V was pared by 4 bases and J by 9 bases, with 16 bases between. CDR3 length equals 14 residues. In nucleotides, the CDR3 is TGCAGCGTTGTTGATGGGCAGAAGAGTTCACCCCTCCACTTT. Its protein is CSVVDGQKSSPLHF.

Turning to this clone: The sample has other DNA sequences that encode this CDR3 too. V gene TRBV18 combines with J gene TRBJ2-7; no clear D gene. Germline V gene lookup returns CDR1 KGHSH and CDR2 LQKENI. Trimming cost V 0 bases and J 4 bases, with 7 bases left between them. The CDR3 extends over 13 amino acids. This chain's CDR3 is CASSPPSSYEQYF. CDR3 coding DNA: TGTGCCAGCTCACCACCTAGTTCTTACGAGCAGTACTTC.

The chain recombines TRBV2 with TRBJ2-7, with 10 bases matching TRBD2. Germline loops: CDR1 SNHLY, CDR2 FYNNEI. The J segment lost 2 bases and the V segment lost 10 bases, leaving 14 bases of the junction unmatched. The CDR3 totals 16 residues. CDR3 DNA sequence: TGTGCCACCCTAGGCCCAGCGGGGGGGCCCACCTACGAGCAGTACTTC. Protein sequence: CATLGPAGGPTYEQYF.

This rearrangement joins TRBV7-9 to TRBJ1-2; D is ambiguous. Germline V lookup: CDR1 SEHNR, CDR2 FQNEAQ (reference sequence). V was pared by 5 bases and J by 8 bases, with 12 bases between. The CDR3 loop spans 12 amino acids. The CDR3 sequence: CASSPTPQGYTF. The CDR3 DNA reads as TGTGCCAGCAGCCCCACTCCACAGGGCTACACCTTC.

The chain couples TRBV19 to TRBJ2-5; D is ambiguous. V lost 5 bases and J lost 4, with 14 bases in between. The CDR3 has 14 residues. Germline CDR1 reads LNHDA; CDR2 reads SQIVND (reference sequence). The DNA of the CDR3 is TGTGCCAGTAGTGCATTCCCTTCGGGAGAGACCCAGTACTTC. It encodes CASSAFPSGETQYF.

The chain carries TRBV27 and TRBJ2-7, with D possibly matching TRBD2 (5 bases). The germline gives CDR1 MNHEY, CDR2 SMNVEV (reference sequence). The CDR3 has 15 residues. Trimming stripped 3 bases from V and 0 bases from J, with 12 bases between. The CDR3 loop reads CASSFIVGSSYEQYF. CDR3 nucleotides: TGTGCCAGCAGTTTTATTGTGGGGAGCTCCTACGAGCAGTACTTC.

This chain links TRBV5-6 with TRBJ2-2; D is possibly TRBD2 (5 bases). The V end lost 4 bases, the J end lost 6 bases, and 19 bases lay between the germline ends. The length of the CDR3 is 16 residues. Germline CDR1 reads SGHDT; CDR2 reads YYEEEE. The CDR3 spells CASSRLGGGGAGELFF. In DNA, the CDR3 is TGTGCCAGCAGCAGGTTAGGAGGTGGAGGAGCCGGGGAGCTGTTTTTT.

The genes are TRBV5-1 and TRBJ1-2; 7 nucleotides align to TRBD1. This CDR3 has 15 residues. Germline CDR1 SGHRS, CDR2 YFSETQ. V was clipped by 0 bases and J by 6 bases; unmatched bases: 8. Here the CDR3 DNA reads TGCGCCAGCAGCTTGGGCACCGGGACAGTGAATGGCTACACCTTC. Translation: CASSLGTGTVNGYTF.

Written as DNA, the CDR3 is TGTGCCAGCAGTGCAATACTCCCCACAGATACGCAGTATTTT. It is translated as CASSAILPTDTQYF. The rearrangement joins TRBV2 to TRBJ2-3; unclear D gene. Deletions cut 4 bases from V and 2 bases from J, with 10 bases between. Per the germline V gene, CDR1 is SNHLY and CDR2 is FYNNEI. The CDR3 spans 14 residues.

The rearrangement joins TRBV4-1 to TRBJ1-3; D remains unclear. The CDR3 is made up of 16 amino acids. Trimming left V 0 bases short and J 0 bases short, with 9 bases between. Germline CDR1 and CDR2: MGHRA and YSYEKL. DNA of the CDR3: TGCGCCAGCAGCCAAGAACGGGGTAGCTCTGGAAACACCATATATTTT. Protein: CASSQERGSSGNTIYF.

This chain uses TRBV6-6 with TRBJ2-2; the match to TRBD1 covers 11 bases. The CDR3 runs to 15 residues. Trimming at V came to 6 bases and at J to 7 bases, leaving 7 bases not matched to a gene. Germline V gene sequence: CDR1 MNHNY, CDR2 SVGAGI (reference sequence). The DNA of the CDR3 is TGTGCCAGCAGCCCGGACAGGGGGCGCTTCGGGGAGCTGTTTTTT. Its translation is CASSPDRGRFGELFF.

J is TRBJ2-3 and V is TRBV11-2, with D hard to call. This CDR3 region has 16 residues. CDR1 and CDR2 (germline): SGHAT, FQNNGV. V dropped 1 base and J dropped 2 bases, with 13 bases sitting between them. This chain's CDR3 is CASSLVALGTTDTQYF. In DNA form, the CDR3 reads TGTGCCAGCAGCTTAGTAGCCCTGGGTACCACAGATACGCAGTATTTT.

The gene calls are TRBV7-3 and TRBJ2-1; 11 bases are shared with TRBD2. Germline trimming cut 5 bases from V and 0 bases from J; bases unmatched to any gene: 12. Germline values: CDR1 SGHTA, CDR2 FQGTGA. CDR3 length: 19 residues. The DNA of the CDR3 is TGTGCCAGCAGCCCCCATCGGCTAGCGGGGGGCAGCTCCTACAATGAGCAGTTCTTC. It translates to CASSPHRLAGGSSYNEQFF. The complete variable domain, with remaining parts taken from reference TRBV7-3 and TRBJ2-1, reads GAGVSQTPSNKVTEKGKYVELRCDPISGHTALYWYRQSLGQGPEFLIYFQGTGAADDSGLPNDRFFAVRPEGSVSTLKIQRTERGDSAVYLCASSPHRLAGGSSYNEQFFGPGTRLTVL.